The rows below give T cell receptor beta chains drawn from one sample of a study of cytomegalovirus exposure and HLA in healthy donors. Method: immunoSEQ multiplex PCR; TCRdb's copy keeps in-frame clones and lacks some. Counted here are about 140,000 clones, roughly three quarters occurring once; the ten biggest clones make up 1.5% to 2%. Sample: PBMCs. Source of these receptors: a woman aged 25 to 39 in good health and CMV-seronegative. Each CDR3 is given with its conserved first and last residue. A D gene is named only where the DNA matches it firmly. Where a row states a size, it is once, few, many or the class of an expanded clone; other rows omit it.

V	size	J	length	D	DNA	CDR3
TRBV19	-	TRBJ2-5	14	TRBD1	TGTGCCAGTAGTATGGGACAGCTACAAGAGACCCAGTACTTC	CASSMGQLQETQYF
TRBV6-5	once	TRBJ2-7	15	TRBD2	TGTGCCAGCAGTGGACTAGCGGGAGTAGGGTACGAGCAGTACTTC	CASSGLAGVGYEQYF
TRBV5-5	-	TRBJ2-1	16	TRBD2	TGTGCCAGCAGCTGGGCCGGGACTAGCAACCTGTTTGAGCAGTTCTTC	CASSWAGTSNLFEQFF
TRBV11-3	few	TRBJ2-5	16	TRBD1	TGTGCCAGCAGCTTAGGGACAGGGGGTCACCAAGAGACCCAGTACTTC	CASSLGTGGHQETQYF
TRBV10-3	-	TRBJ1-1	16	-	TGTGCCATCAGCCCGGGGAATGGGCGGGCGAACACTGAAGCTTTCTTT	CAISPGNGRANTEAFF
TRBV11-1	once	TRBJ2-7	14	TRBD1	TGTGCCAGCAGCTTATCAGGACAGGGGTTCGAGCAGTACTTC	CASSLSGQGFEQYF
TRBV7-9	-	TRBJ2-3	14	-	TGTGCCAGCAGCTTAAGACAGAGCACAGATACGCAGTATTTT	CASSLRQSTDTQYF
TRBV6-1	once	TRBJ2-6	17	-	TGTGCCAGCAGTGAATTGTCTTTGAGCTCTGGGGCCAACGTCCTGACTTTC	CASSELSLSSGANVLTF
TRBV5-4	-	TRBJ2-1	17	TRBD2	TGTGCCAGCAGGATAGTGGGAGCGGGAGGGCCGGGTAATGAGCAGTTCTTC	CASRIVGAGGPGNEQFF
TRBV29-1	-	TRBJ1-2	14	-	TGCAGCGTTGGATGGGACTCCATTCAATGGGGCTACACCTTC	CSVGWDSIQWGYTF
TRBV15	-	TRBJ1-6	14	TRBD1	TGTGCCACTGGGGCAGGGGGGTTTAATTCACCCCTCCACTTT	CATGAGGFNSPLHF
TRBV25-1	-	TRBJ1-2	11	-	TGTGCCAGCAGTGAGGCAGATGGCTACACCTTC	CASSEADGYTF
TRBV19	-	TRBJ2-5	16	TRBD1	TGTGCCAGTAGCGCCGGAGGGACAGGGCGAGGAGAGACCCAGTACTTC	CASSAGGTGRGETQYF
TRBV7-9	-	TRBJ1-1	13	-	TGTGCCAGCAGCTTATTAACGGGGGCTGAAGCTTTCTTT	CASSLLTGAEAFF
TRBV7-9	-	TRBJ2-7	14	-	TGTGCCAGCAGCTTAATGGGCAGCAACTACGAGCAGTACTTC	CASSLMGSNYEQYF
TRBV7-7	-	TRBJ2-2	13	-	TGTGCTAGCAGCCCGCCGGGCACCGGGGAGCTGTTTTTT	CASSPPGTGELFF
TRBV6-6	-	TRBJ2-5	13	-	TGTGCCAGCAGTTACCGAACAGGAGAGACCCAGTACTTC	CASSYRTGETQYF
TRBV7-3	few	TRBJ1-2	15	TRBD1	TGTGCCAGCAGCCCCGGGACAGGGGGCGGCTATGGCTACACCTTC	CASSPGTGGGYGYTF
TRBV19	-	TRBJ2-5	16	-	TGTGCCAGTAGTATAGCTAGCCAGGGGGGCCAAGAGACCCAGTACTTC	CASSIASQGGQETQYF
TRBV6-6	few	TRBJ1-1	15	-	TGTGCCAGCAGTTACCCCGAAACACGGAACACTGAAGCTTTCTTT	CASSYPETRNTEAFF
TRBV5-1	-	TRBJ2-2	14	TRBD2	TGCGCCTGCAGCGAGGGACTAGCAAACGGGGAGCTGTTTTTT	CACSEGLANGELFF
TRBV11-1	-	TRBJ2-2	15	TRBD1	TGTGCCAGCAGAGACAGGGTATCGAACACCGGGGAGCTGTTTTTT	CASRDRVSNTGELFF
TRBV13	few	TRBJ2-1	15	TRBD1	TGTGCCAGCAGCCCAGACAGGGGCTCCTACAATGAGCAGTTCTTC	CASSPDRGSYNEQFF
TRBV5-1	-	TRBJ1-4	14	TRBD1	TGCGCCAGCAGCTCGGGACAGACGAATGAAAAACTGTTTTTT	CASSSGQTNEKLFF
TRBV5-1	few	TRBJ2-1	14	-	TGCGCCAGCAGCTTGGTTGGCCTGGACAATGAGCAGTTCTTC	CASSLVGLDNEQFF
TRBV5-1	-	TRBJ2-3	13	-	TGCGCCAGCAGCTGGGGAGAAGAGGATACGCAGTATTTT	CASSWGEEDTQYF
TRBV28	-	TRBJ1-1	16	-	TGTGCCAGCAGTCCCACCGGACCTGATACAGGCACTGAAGCTTTCTTT	CASSPTGPDTGTEAFF
TRBV6-4	-	TRBJ2-3	15	-	TGTGCCAGCAGTGACTCGTCCAGGCAGACAGATACGCAGTATTTT	CASSDSSRQTDTQYF
TRBV14	-	TRBJ2-5	12	-	TGTGCCAGCAGCCAGCAAACACATCCGCTGGACTTC	CASSQQTHPLDF
TRBV7-9	-	TRBJ2-2	15	-	TGTGCCAGCAGTCGTCGACTAGTGAACACCGGGGAGCTGTTTTTT	CASSRRLVNTGELFF
TRBV30	-	TRBJ1-2	16	TRBD1	TGTGCCTGGAGTGGGACAGGGGAACCATATAACTATGGCTACACCTTC	CAWSGTGEPYNYGYTF
TRBV13	-	TRBJ2-7	14	TRBD1	TGTGCCAGCAGCATCGGACAGGGGGCAGGGCTCCAGTACTTC	CASSIGQGAGLQYF
TRBV6-4	-	TRBJ1-5	13	-	TGTGCCAGCAGTGTCCAGTTCGATCAGCCCCAGCATTTT	CASSVQFDQPQHF
TRBV7-7	-	TRBJ2-5	16	-	TGTGCTAGCAGCTTAGCGACTGCGGGGGCGGGGGAGACCCAGTACTTC	CASSLATAGAGETQYF
TRBV29-1	few	TRBJ1-1	11	-	TGCAGCGTGGGGGGGGACACTGAAGCTTTCTTT	CSVGGDTEAFF
TRBV5-1	-	TRBJ2-5	18	TRBD2	TGCGCCAGCAGCTTAGGGTTCGGGAGGGGCCTCGGGAGAGAGACCCAGTACTTC	CASSLGFGRGLGRETQYF
TRBV10-1	-	TRBJ2-1	12	TRBD2	TGCGCCTCCAGCGGGAGCCTCGATGAGCAGTTCTTC	CASSGSLDEQFF
TRBV9	-	TRBJ2-3	18	TRBD2	TGTGCCAGCAGCGCAGGACTAGCGGGAGGCGCTAGCACAGATACGCAGTATTTT	CASSAGLAGGASTDTQYF
TRBV6-6	-	TRBJ1-5	14	-	TGTGCCCTTGCTGTACAGGGAGGGGTTCAGCCCCAGCATTTT	CALAVQGGVQPQHF
TRBV9	-	TRBJ1-4	13	-	TGTGCCAGCAGCCACGACTCTAATGAAAAACTGTTTTTT	CASSHDSNEKLFF
TRBV6-6	once	TRBJ1-5	14	-	TGTGCCAGCGCCCCGCCCAGGTCCAATCAGCCCCAGCATTTT	CASAPPRSNQPQHF